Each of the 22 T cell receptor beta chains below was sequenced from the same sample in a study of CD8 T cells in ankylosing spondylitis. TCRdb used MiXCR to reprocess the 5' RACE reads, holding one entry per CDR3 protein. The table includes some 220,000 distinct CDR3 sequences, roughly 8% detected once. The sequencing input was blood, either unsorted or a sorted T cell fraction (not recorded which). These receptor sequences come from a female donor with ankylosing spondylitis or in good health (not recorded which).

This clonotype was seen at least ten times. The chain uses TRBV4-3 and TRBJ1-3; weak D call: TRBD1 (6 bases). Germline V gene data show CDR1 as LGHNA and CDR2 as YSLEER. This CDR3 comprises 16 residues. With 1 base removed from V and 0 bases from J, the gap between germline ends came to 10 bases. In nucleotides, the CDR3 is TGCGCCAGCAGCCAAGTAGGGGGGGCCTCTGGAAACACCATATATTTT. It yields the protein CASSQVGGASGNTIYF.

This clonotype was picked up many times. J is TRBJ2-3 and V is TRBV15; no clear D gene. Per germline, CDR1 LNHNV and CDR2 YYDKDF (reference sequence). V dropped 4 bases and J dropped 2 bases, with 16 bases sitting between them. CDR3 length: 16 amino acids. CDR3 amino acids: CATSTDPTYSTDTQYF. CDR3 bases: TGTGCCACCAGCACCGACCCGACTTATTCCACAGATACGCAGTATTTT.

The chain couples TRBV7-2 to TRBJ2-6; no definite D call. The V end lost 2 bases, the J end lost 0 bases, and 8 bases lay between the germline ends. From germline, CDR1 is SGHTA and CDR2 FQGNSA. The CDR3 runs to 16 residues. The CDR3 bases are TGTGCCAGCAGCTTAAAGGTCGGCTCTGGGGCCAACGTCCTGACTTTC. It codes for CASSLKVGSGANVLTF.

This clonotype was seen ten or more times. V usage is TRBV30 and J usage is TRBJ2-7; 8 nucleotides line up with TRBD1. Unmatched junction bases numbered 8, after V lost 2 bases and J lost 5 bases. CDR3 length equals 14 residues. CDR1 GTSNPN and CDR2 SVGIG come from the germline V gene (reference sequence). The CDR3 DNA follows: TGTGCCTGGAGTAACGGACAGGGTTTCGACGAGCAGTACTTC. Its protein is CAWSNGQGFDEQYF.

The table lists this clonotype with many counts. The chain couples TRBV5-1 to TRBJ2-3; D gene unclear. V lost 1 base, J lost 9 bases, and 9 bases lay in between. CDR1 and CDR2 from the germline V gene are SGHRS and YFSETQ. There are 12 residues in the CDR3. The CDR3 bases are TGCGCCAGCAGCTTGACGAGTATGACGCAGTATTTT. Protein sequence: CASSLTSMTQYF.

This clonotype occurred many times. In nucleotides, the CDR3 is TGTGCCATCAGTGGGACTAGCGGGAATACCGGGGAGCTGTTTTTT. Translating it yields CAISGTSGNTGELFF. The chain combines TRBV10-3 with TRBJ2-2; 12 bases are a match to TRBD2. Looked up from germline, CDR1 is ENHRY and CDR2 is SYGVKD. Trimming at V came to 4 bases and at J to 5 bases, leaving 2 bases not matched to a gene. The CDR3 is 15 amino acids.

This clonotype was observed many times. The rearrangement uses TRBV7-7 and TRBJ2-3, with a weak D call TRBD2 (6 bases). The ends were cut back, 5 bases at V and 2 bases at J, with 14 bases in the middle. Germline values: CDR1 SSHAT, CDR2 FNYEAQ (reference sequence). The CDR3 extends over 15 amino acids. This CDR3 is CASSPAGGPTDTQYF. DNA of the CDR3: TGTGCCAGCAGCCCGGCCGGGGGTCCCACAGATACGCAGTATTTT. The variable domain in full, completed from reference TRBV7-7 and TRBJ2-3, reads GAGVSQSPRYKVTKRGQDVTLRCDPISSHATLYWYQQALGQGPEFLTYFNYEAQPDKSGLPSDRFSAERPEGSISTLTIQRTEQRDSAMYRCASSPAGGPTDTQYFGPGTRLTVL.

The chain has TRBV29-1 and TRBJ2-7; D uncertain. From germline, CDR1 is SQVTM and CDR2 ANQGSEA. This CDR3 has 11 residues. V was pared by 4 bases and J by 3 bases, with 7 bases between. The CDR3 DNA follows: TGCAGCGTTGGCACAAACTACGAGCAGTACTTC. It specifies CSVGTNYEQYF.

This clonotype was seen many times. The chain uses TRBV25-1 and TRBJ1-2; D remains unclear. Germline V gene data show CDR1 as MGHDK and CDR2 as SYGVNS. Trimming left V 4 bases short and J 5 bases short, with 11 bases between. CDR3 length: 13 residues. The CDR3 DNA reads TGTGCCAGCAGTGTCGCCACAGTATATGGCTACACCTTC. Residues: CASSVATVYGYTF.

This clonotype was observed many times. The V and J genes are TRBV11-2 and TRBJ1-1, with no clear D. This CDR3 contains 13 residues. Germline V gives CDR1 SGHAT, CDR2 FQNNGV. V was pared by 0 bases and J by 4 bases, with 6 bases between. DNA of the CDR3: TGTGCCAGCAGCTTAGATCGGGGCACTGAAGCTTTCTTT. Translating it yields CASSLDRGTEAFF.

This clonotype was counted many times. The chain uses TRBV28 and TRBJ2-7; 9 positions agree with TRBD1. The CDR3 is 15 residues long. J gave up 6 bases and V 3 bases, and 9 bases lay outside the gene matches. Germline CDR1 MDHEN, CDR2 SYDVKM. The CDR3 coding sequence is TGTGCCAGCAGTTTCCGGGACAGGGTGAGTGGCGAGCAGTACTTC. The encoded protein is CASSFRDRVSGEQYF.

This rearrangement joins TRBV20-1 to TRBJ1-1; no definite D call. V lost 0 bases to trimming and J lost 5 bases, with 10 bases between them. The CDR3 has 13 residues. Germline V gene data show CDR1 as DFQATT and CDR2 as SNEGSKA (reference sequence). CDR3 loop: CSARDRARTEAFF. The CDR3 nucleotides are TGCAGTGCTAGAGATAGGGCCCGGACTGAAGCTTTCTTT.

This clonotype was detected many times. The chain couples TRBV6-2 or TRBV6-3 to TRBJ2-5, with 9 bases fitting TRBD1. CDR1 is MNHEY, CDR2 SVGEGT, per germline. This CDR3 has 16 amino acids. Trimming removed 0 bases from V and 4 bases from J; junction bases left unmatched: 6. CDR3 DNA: TGTGCCAGCAGTTACTCCGGACAGGGGTTGGGAGAGACCCAGTACTTC. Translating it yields CASSYSGQGLGETQYF.

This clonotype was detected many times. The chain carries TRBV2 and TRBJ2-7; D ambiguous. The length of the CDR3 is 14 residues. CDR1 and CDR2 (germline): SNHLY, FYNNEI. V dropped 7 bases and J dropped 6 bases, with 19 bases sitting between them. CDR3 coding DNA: TGTGCCAGCACCGGAGCTGGGTCTTCATCCGAGCAGTACTTC. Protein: CASTGAGSSSEQYF.

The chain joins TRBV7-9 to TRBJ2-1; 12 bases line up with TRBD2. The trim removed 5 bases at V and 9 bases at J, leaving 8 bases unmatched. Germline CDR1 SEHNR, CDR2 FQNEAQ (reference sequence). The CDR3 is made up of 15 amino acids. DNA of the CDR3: TGTGCCAGCAGCCAAGCGGGACTAGCGGGTGGTGAGCAGTTCTTC. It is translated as CASSQAGLAGGEQFF.

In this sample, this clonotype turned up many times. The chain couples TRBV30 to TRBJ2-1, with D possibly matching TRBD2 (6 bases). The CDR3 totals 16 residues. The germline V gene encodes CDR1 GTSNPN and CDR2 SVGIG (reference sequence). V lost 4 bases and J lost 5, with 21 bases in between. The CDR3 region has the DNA TGTGCCTGGATTCCCAAGACCATCCGGAGGGACAATGAGCAGTTCTTC. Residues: CAWIPKTIRRDNEQFF.

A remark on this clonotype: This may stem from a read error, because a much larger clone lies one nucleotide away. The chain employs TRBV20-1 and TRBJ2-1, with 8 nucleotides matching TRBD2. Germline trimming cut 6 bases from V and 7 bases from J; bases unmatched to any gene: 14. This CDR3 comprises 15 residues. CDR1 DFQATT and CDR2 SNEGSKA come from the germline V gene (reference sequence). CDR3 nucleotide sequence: TGCAGTGCCCCCCGGACGGGAGGGGTCCCGAATGAGCAGTTCTTC. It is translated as CSAPRTGGVPNEQFF.

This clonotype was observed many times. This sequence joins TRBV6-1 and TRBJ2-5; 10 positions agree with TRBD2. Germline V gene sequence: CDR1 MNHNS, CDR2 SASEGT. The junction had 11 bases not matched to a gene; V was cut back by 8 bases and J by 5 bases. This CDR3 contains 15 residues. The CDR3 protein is CASGTRTSGVETQYF. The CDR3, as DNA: TGTGCCAGCGGTACAAGGACTAGCGGTGTGGAGACCCAGTACTTC.

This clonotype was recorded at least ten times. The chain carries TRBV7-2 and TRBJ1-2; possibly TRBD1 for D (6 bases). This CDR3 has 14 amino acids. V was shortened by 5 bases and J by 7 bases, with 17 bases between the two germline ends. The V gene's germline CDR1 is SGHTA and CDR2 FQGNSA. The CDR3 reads CASSPLGGYAGYTF. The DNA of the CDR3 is TGTGCCAGCAGCCCCTTGGGGGGCTATGCTGGCTACACCTTC.

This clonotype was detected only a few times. Here the CDR3 reads CTGGGSTDTQYF. The CDR3 bases are TGCACCGGGGGGGGGAGCACAGATACGCAGTATTTT. The J gene is TRBJ2-3, the V gene TRBV20-1, with 8 bases aligning to TRBD2. CDR3 length: 12 residues. Germline V gene sequence: CDR1 DFQATT, CDR2 SNEGSKA (reference sequence).

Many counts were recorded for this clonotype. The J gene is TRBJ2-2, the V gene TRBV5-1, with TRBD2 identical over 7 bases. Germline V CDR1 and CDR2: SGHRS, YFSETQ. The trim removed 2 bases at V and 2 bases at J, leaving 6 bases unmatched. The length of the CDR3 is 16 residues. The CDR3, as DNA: TGCGCCAGCAGCTTCCGGGAGGTCCTAAACACCGGGGAGCTGTTTTTT. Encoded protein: CASSFREVLNTGELFF.

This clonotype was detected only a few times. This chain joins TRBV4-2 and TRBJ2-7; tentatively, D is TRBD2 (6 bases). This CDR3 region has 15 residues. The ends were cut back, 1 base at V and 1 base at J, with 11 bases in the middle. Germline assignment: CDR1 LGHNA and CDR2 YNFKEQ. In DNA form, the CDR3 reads TGTGCCAGCAGCCAAGGGGCGGGACCGTCCTACGAGCAGTACTTC. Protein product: CASSQGAGPSYEQYF.